Listed below are T cell receptor beta chains from one sample, sequenced in a study of regulatory T cells in long-lasting Graves disease. A single record per CDR3 protein comes from TCRdb applying MiXCR to the multiplex PCR reads. Here the sample spans about 220,000 distinct CDR3 sequences, around 20% being singletons. The same sample was also used in a study of T cells in Graves' hyperthyroidism and ophthalmopathy.

The source was peripheral blood mononuclear cells (PBMCs), collected at new diagnosis, from a patient treated with antithyroid drugs. These TCRs come from a woman in her twenties or thirties with Graves disease. The CDR3 runs from the conserved cysteine through the conserved F or W. The D gene is left open where the match is weak. Clone size is shown for a subset of rows, as once, few, many or a class of expanded clone.

>TRBV9|NA|TRBJ2-7|few|14
CASSASGVPGEQYF
TGTGCCAGCAGCGCCTCAGGGGTGCCCGGGGAGCAGTACTTC
>TRBV5-1|TRBD1|TRBJ1-5|NA|17
CASSLWSDRSSNQPQHF
TGCGCCAGCAGCTTGTGGTCGGACAGGTCGAGCAATCAGCCCCAGCATTTT
>TRBV6-1|NA|TRBJ1-1|many|13
CASTIPGNTEAFF
TGTGCCAGCACCATACCGGGGAACACTGAAGCTTTCTTT
>TRBV6-1|NA|TRBJ1-5|many|12
CASSEAPQPQHF
TGTGCCAGCAGTGAAGCTCCTCAGCCCCAGCATTTT
>TRBV28|NA|TRBJ1-1|many|13
CASRVSAGSEAFF
TGTGCCAGCAGGGTTAGCGCGGGGAGCGAAGCTTTCTTT
>TRBV12-3/TRBV12-4|TRBD1|TRBJ2-3|many|15
CASSKDRGNTDTQYF
TGTGCCAGCAGCAAGGACAGGGGAAACACAGATACGCAGTATTTT
>TRBV4-2|NA|TRBJ1-5|few|18
CASSQDLPRGYSNQPQHF
TGTGCCAGCAGCCAAGATTTACCCCGGGGCTATAGCAATCAGCCCCAGCATTTT
>TRBV19|TRBD2|TRBJ2-7|many|13
CASSPGLGYEQYF
TGTGCCAGTAGTCCCGGACTAGGTTACGAGCAGTACTTC
>TRBV28|NA|TRBJ1-2|many|14
CASSSQGRDYGYTF
TGTGCCAGCAGTTCACAGGGTAGGGACTATGGCTACACCTTC
>TRBV7-2|NA|TRBJ2-7|few|14
CASSLVLGSYEQYF
TGTGCCAGCAGCTTAGTTCTGGGCTCCTACGAGCAGTACTTC
>TRBV14|NA|TRBJ2-7|many|19
CASSQATHPYGTYSYEQYF
TGTGCCAGCAGCCAAGCAACACACCCATACGGGACATACTCCTACGAGCAGTACTTC
>TRBV7-6|TRBD1|TRBJ1-2|many|16
CASSMIMGTDNYGYTF
TGTGCCAGCAGCATGATTATGGGGACAGATAACTATGGCTACACCTTC
>TRBV19|NA|TRBJ2-3|many|15
CASSIDGVRTDTQYF
TGTGCCAGTAGTATAGACGGGGTACGCACAGATACGCAGTATTTT
>TRBV11-2|NA|TRBJ1-1|large|13
CASSLWGNTEAFF
TGTGCCAGCAGCTTATGGGGGAACACTGAAGCTTTCTTT
>TRBV6-1|NA|TRBJ1-2|many|12
CASRPRGAGYTF
TGTGCCAGCAGGCCTAGGGGCGCCGGCTACACCTTC
>TRBV20-1|NA|TRBJ2-1|NA|14
CSATLRESHPRQFF
TGCAGTGCTACACTTCGGGAGTCCCACCCCCGGCAGTTCTTC
>TRBV20-1|NA|TRBJ1-1|many|14
CSAAEDRRNTEAFF
TGCAGTGCCGCCGAGGACAGACGAAACACTGAAGCTTTCTTT
>TRBV7-8|TRBD1|TRBJ2-6|NA|17
CASSLVQGARGANVLTF
TGTGCCAGCAGCTTAGTACAGGGGGCGCGTGGGGCCAACGTCCTGACTTTC
>TRBV2|NA|TRBJ2-5|many|10
CATAGKTQYF
TGTGCCACGGCTGGGAAGACCCAGTACTTC
>TRBV12-3/TRBV12-4|TRBD1|TRBJ1-5|many|19
CASSSGGFGAGESNQPQHF
TGTGCCAGCAGTTCAGGGGGTTTTGGAGCAGGGGAAAGCAATCAGCCCCAGCATTTT
>TRBV7-2|TRBD1|TRBJ2-6|few|15
CASSVQGRGANVLTF
TGTGCCAGCAGCGTACAGGGGAGAGGGGCCAACGTCCTGACTTTC
>TRBV9|NA|TRBJ2-7|many|16
CASSEGVGGPAGEQYF
TGTGCCAGCAGCGAGGGAGTCGGGGGGCCCGCGGGAGAGCAGTACTTC
>TRBV5-1|NA|TRBJ2-5|NA|14
CASSLRGRSETQYF
TGCGCCAGCAGCCTAAGGGGGAGGTCAGAGACCCAGTACTTC
>TRBV10-3|TRBD2|TRBJ2-1|many|16
CAISDPGTSRYNEQFF
TGTGCCATCAGTGACCCGGGGACTAGCCGATACAATGAGCAGTTCTTC
>TRBV7-6|TRBD2|TRBJ2-5|NA|16
CASSPGLAGIRKTQYF
TGTGCCAGCAGCCCCGGACTAGCGGGAATTCGGAAGACCCAGTACTTC
>TRBV6-1|TRBD1|TRBJ1-6|many|15
CASSPLDRDNSPLHF
TGTGCCAGCAGTCCGCTGGACAGGGATAATTCACCCCTCCACTTT
>TRBV30|NA|TRBJ1-2|many|13
CAWSVGESYGYTF
TGTGCCTGGAGTGTTGGCGAGTCCTATGGCTACACCTTC
>TRBV28|TRBD1|TRBJ2-4|NA|15
CASSPSGGSKNIQYF
TGTGCCAGCAGTCCCTCAGGGGGCTCCAAAAACATTCAGTACTTC
>TRBV12-5|TRBD2|TRBJ2-5|many|16
CASSTGTSGPQETQYF
TGTGCTAGCTCGACCGGGACTAGCGGGCCCCAAGAGACCCAGTACTTC
>TRBV11-1|TRBD2|TRBJ2-5|many|18
CASSLSLAGAALQETQYF
TGTGCCAGCAGCTTATCTTTAGCGGGGGCCGCCCTTCAAGAGACCCAGTACTTC
>TRBV27|NA|TRBJ1-3|many|14
CASSDRGPGNTIYF
TGTGCCAGCAGTGACAGAGGACCCGGAAACACCATATATTTT
>TRBV10-2|NA|TRBJ1-5|many|15
CARMVAGPKNQPQHF
TGCGCCAGGATGGTCGCGGGACCTAAGAATCAGCCCCAGCATTTT
>TRBV9|TRBD1|TRBJ2-7|many|14
CASSAQTGVGEQYF
TGTGCCAGCAGCGCTCAGACAGGGGTTGGCGAGCAGTACTTC
>TRBV2|TRBD1|TRBJ2-2|NA|16
CASRSTGTGVTGELFF
TGTGCCAGCAGATCCACCGGGACAGGGGTGACCGGGGAGCTGTTTTTT
>TRBV20-1|NA|TRBJ2-2|NA|14
CSARGARGTGELFF
TGCAGTGCTAGAGGGGCTAGGGGCACCGGGGAGCTGTTTTTT
>TRBV7-2|NA|TRBJ1-1|once|14
CASSPREQATEAFF
TGTGCCAGCAGCCCCCGGGAGCAGGCTACTGAAGCTTTCTTT
>TRBV3-1|NA|TRBJ1-1|once|14
CASSQTLTGIKAFF
TGTGCCAGCAGCCAGACCCTGACAGGTATTAAAGCTTTCTTT
>TRBV19|NA|TRBJ2-1|few|17
CASSPRGGGGSFNEQFF
TGTGCCAGTAGCCCCAGGGGTGGTGGCGGGAGTTTCAATGAGCAGTTCTTC
>TRBV2|NA|TRBJ2-7|NA|13
CASREDQVYEQYF
TGTGCCAGCAGGGAAGATCAGGTCTACGAGCAGTACTTC
>TRBV6-1|TRBD1|TRBJ1-5|many|14
CASSDTGGYQPQHF
TGTGCCAGCAGCGACACAGGGGGTTATCAGCCCCAGCATTTT